This entry lists 23 T cell receptor beta chains sequenced from one sample in a study of blood T cell repertoires in COVID-19. Sequencing was performed with immunoSEQ multiplex PCR; in TCRdb, only in-frame clones are kept and a portion is missing. Of 150,000 to 200,000 clones detected, 75% to 90% appear once; the ten largest clones hold 6.9%. The sample comprised peripheral blood. All receptors come from a man aged 55 to 69 with acute or convalescent COVID-19.

This clone was observed once. The gene calls are TRBV4-3 and TRBJ1-1; D may be TRBD1 (5 bases). V lost 4 bases to trimming and J lost 2 bases, with 17 bases between them. Germline V gene data show CDR1 as LGHNA and CDR2 as YSLEER. This CDR3 is built from 16 residues. The chain's CDR3 is CASSRSARVRNTEAFF. In DNA, the CDR3 is TGCGCCAGCAGCCGTTCTGCCAGGGTTCGCAACACTGAAGCTTTCTTT.

V gene TRBV5-5 combines with J gene TRBJ2-1; D call uncertain. V was trimmed by 6 bases and J by 10 bases, leaving 11 bases between them. This CDR3 is 11 amino acids long. CDR1 is SGHKS and CDR2 is YYEKEE in the germline V gene (reference sequence). The DNA for the CDR3 is TGTGCCAGCACAATCGAGAACGAGCAGTTCTTC. It codes for CASTIENEQFF.

In this sample, this clone turned up a few times. This chain joins TRBV25-1 and TRBJ1-6, with D unresolved. This CDR3 comprises 18 residues. The V and J ends lost 3 bases and 7 bases respectively, with 22 bases between them. Germline CDR1 MGHDK, CDR2 SYGVNS. The CDR3 sequence is CASSDLPRRVGWNSPLHF. For the CDR3, the DNA is TGTGCCAGCAGTGACCTCCCCCGGAGGGTAGGGTGGAATTCACCCCTCCACTTT.

CDR3 DNA: TGTGCCAGCAGTGACTGGACAGGGGGACTGGGTGAGCAGTTCTTC. It specifies CASSDWTGGLGEQFF. The chain links TRBV6-4 to TRBJ2-1; 10 nucleotides agree with TRBD1. Germline loops: CDR1 MRHNA, CDR2 SNTAGT. The CDR3 covers 15 residues. Trimming took 1 base from V and 9 from J; bases not matched to a gene: 6.

The chain uses TRBV19 and TRBJ2-2; D might be TRBD1 (6 bases). This CDR3 is built from 15 residues. Germline CDR1 is LNHDA and CDR2 is SQIVND (reference sequence). Between the trimmed V and J ends, which lost 7 bases and 6 bases, there was a span of 18 bases. CDR3 bases: TGTGCCAGTACCCCAACCCAGGGGTATGCCGGGGAGCTGTTTTTT. Its translation is CASTPTQGYAGELFF.

This chain links TRBV4-1 with TRBJ1-1; tentative D call: TRBD1 (6 bases). Deletions cut 3 bases from V and 0 bases from J, with 17 bases between. The germline gives CDR1 MGHRA, CDR2 YSYEKL. The CDR3 contains 17 residues. CDR3 bases: TGCGCCAGCAGCCACCGACTCGCCAGGGGAATGAACACTGAAGCTTTCTTT. This sequence encodes CASSHRLARGMNTEAFF.

V usage is TRBV29-1 and J usage is TRBJ1-1; no firm D call. V was trimmed by 6 bases and J by 1 base, leaving 9 bases between them. CDR1 and CDR2 (germline): SQVTM, ANQGSEA. This CDR3 is 12 amino acids long. The CDR3 sequence is CSVEDPNTEAFF. The CDR3 bases are TGCAGCGTGGAGGATCCGAACACTGAAGCTTTCTTT.

The chain joins TRBV4-1 to TRBJ2-3, with 9 bases fitting TRBD2. The CDR3 contains 17 residues. The germline CDR1 and CDR2 sequences are MGHRA and YSYEKL. With V trimmed by 1 base and J by 0 bases, 5 bases remained unmatched. CDR3 nucleotides: TGCGCCAGCAGCCAAGGGACCCTAGCGGGGAGCACAGATACGCAGTATTTT. Protein product: CASSQGTLAGSTDTQYF.

The CDR3 DNA is TGTGCCAGCTCACCAGCGGTACGGAACACTGAAGCTTTCTTT. It translates to CASSPAVRNTEAFF. The chain links TRBV18 to TRBJ1-1; no clear D gene. The CDR3 covers 14 residues. Trimming pared 2 bases from V and 1 base from J, leaving 8 bases between. Germline values: CDR1 KGHSH, CDR2 LQKENI.

This rearrangement joins TRBV11-1 to TRBJ2-2; D is unresolved. CDR3 size: 12 residues. The V end was cut by 7 bases, the J end by 3 bases, with 6 bases between. From germline, CDR1 is SGHAT and CDR2 FQDESV (reference sequence). The CDR3 sequence: CASTHDTGELFF. Here the CDR3 DNA reads TGTGCCAGCACCCATGACACCGGGGAGCTGTTTTTT.

The chain uses TRBV18 and TRBJ1-1; TRBD1 matches at 8 bases. Trimming took 10 bases from V and 1 from J; bases not matched to a gene: 11. CDR3 size: 15 residues. Germline loops: CDR1 KGHSH, CDR2 LQKENI. The CDR3, as DNA: TGTGCCACCAGCGTACAGGGGGGTGAGAACACTGAAGCTTTCTTT. Amino acids: CATSVQGGENTEAFF.

The rearrangement uses TRBV19 and TRBJ1-2; perhaps TRBD1 as D (6 bases). The germline V gene has CDR1 LNHDA and CDR2 SQIVND (reference sequence). The CDR3 spans 14 residues. V lost 5 bases and J 5 bases, leaving 15 bases between the germline ends. Here the CDR3 reads CASSLTGTLYGYTF. The DNA for the CDR3 is TGTGCCAGTAGTTTGACCGGGACACTTTATGGCTACACCTTC.

The chain is built from TRBV4-2 and TRBJ2-7; TRBD2 agrees at 9 bases. The germline V gene encodes CDR1 LGHNA and CDR2 YNFKEQ. V shed 4 bases and J 0 bases; nucleotides not matched to a gene: 7. This CDR3 has 16 amino acids. The DNA of the CDR3 is TGTGCCAGCAGCCCACAGCTAGCGGGAAGCTCCTACGAGCAGTACTTC. Protein: CASSPQLAGSSYEQYF.

The chain carries TRBV27 and TRBJ1-1; D is unresolved. Trimming removed 6 bases from V and 10 bases from J, with 33 bases in between. CDR3 length: 18 residues. Germline CDR1 MNHEY, CDR2 SMNVEV (reference sequence). The CDR3 DNA follows: TGTGCCAGCAGAGGTATCATCCCCAGACGAGGGCGAATCTATCGAGCTTTCTTT. Translated: CASRGIIPRRGRIYRAFF.

The chain has TRBV14 and TRBJ2-7; 8 nucleotides line up with TRBD1. Losses at the gene ends were 5 bases for V and 0 bases for J; bases not matched to a gene: 3. The CDR3 is 14 residues long. CDR1 and CDR2 (germline): SGHDN, FVKESK. This CDR3 reads CASSFGQGSYEQYF. The DNA for the CDR3 is TGTGCCAGCAGCTTTGGACAGGGCTCCTACGAGCAGTACTTC.

The table lists this clone with a few counts. The rearrangement joins TRBV28 to TRBJ2-3; TRBD2 might be the D (6 bases). This CDR3 comprises 16 residues. V lost 4 bases and J lost 5, with 19 bases in between. CDR1 and CDR2 from the germline V gene are MDHEN and SYDVKM. The CDR3 DNA reads TGTGCCAGCAGTTCCTTAGGGACTCCGTCAAAAGATACGCAGTATTTT. Its translation: CASSSLGTPSKDTQYF.

This clone came up a few times. The chain has TRBV5-1 and TRBJ1-1, with 7 positions matching TRBD1. The V segment lost 1 base and the J segment 3 bases; nucleotides outside the gene matches: 6. The CDR3 is made up of 15 amino acids. The V gene's germline CDR1 is SGHRS and CDR2 YFSETQ. CDR3 protein: CASSLSSGGDTEAFF. In DNA form, the CDR3 reads TGCGCCAGCAGCTTGTCATCAGGGGGTGACACTGAAGCTTTCTTT.

The chain uses TRBV10-3 and TRBJ2-3; 8 nucleotides agree with TRBD1. V trimming: 8 bases; J trimming: 5 bases; junction bases outside the gene matches: 6. Germline V CDR1 and CDR2: ENHRY, SYGVKD. CDR3 length equals 13 residues. Here the CDR3 DNA reads TGTGCCATCTGGACAGGGTCAGTAGATACGCAGTATTTT. Translating gives CAIWTGSVDTQYF.

The chain employs TRBV18 and TRBJ2-3, with a weak D call TRBD2 (6 bases). V gave up 4 bases and J gave up 4 bases, with 12 bases separating them. The CDR3 extends over 14 amino acids. Germline-derived CDR1 and CDR2 are KGHSH and LQKENI. The CDR3 sequence: CASSRGLTSDTQYF. In nucleotides, the CDR3 is TGTGCCAGCTCACGGGGACTCACCTCAGATACGCAGTATTTT.

V and J are TRBV18 and TRBJ1-3; 10 bases fit TRBD1. The germline CDR1 and CDR2 sequences are KGHSH and LQKENI. V lost 3 bases and J lost 2; bases outside the gene matches: 4. CDR3 length equals 16 residues. The CDR3 loop reads CASSPSGTGAGNTIYF. As DNA, the CDR3 is TGTGCCAGCTCACCTTCCGGGACAGGGGCTGGAAACACCATATATTTT.

This clone was counted once. V usage is TRBV4-3 and J usage is TRBJ2-1; the match to TRBD2 covers 11 bases. Germline V lookup: CDR1 LGHNA, CDR2 YSLEER. V was clipped by 5 bases and J by 7 bases; unmatched bases: 10. The CDR3 has 16 amino acids. The CDR3: CASSTIQTSGNNEQFF. The DNA for the CDR3 is TGCGCCAGCAGCACCATACAGACTAGCGGGAATAATGAGCAGTTCTTC.

The V and J genes are TRBV7-8 and TRBJ2-2; a weak D match, TRBD1 (5 bases). This CDR3 contains 14 residues. CDR1 is SGHVS, CDR2 FQNEAQ, per germline. Trimming removed 2 bases at V and 7 bases at J, with 11 bases between. Here the CDR3 DNA reads TGTGCCAGCAGCTTAACCAGGGTCGGCGGGGAGCTGTTTTTT. Translating it yields CASSLTRVGGELFF.

The rearrangement uses TRBV5-8 and TRBJ1-5; 9 bases align to TRBD1. Germline V CDR1 and CDR2: SGHTS, YDEGEE. The CDR3 covers 13 residues. Trimming took 4 bases from V and 7 from J; bases not matched to a gene: 3. The CDR3 sequence is CASSRDRGQPQHF. CDR3 DNA sequence: TGTGCCAGCAGCCGAGACAGGGGGCAGCCCCAGCATTTT.